This T cell receptor beta chain was retrieved from a study of blood T cell repertoires in COVID-19. Overall study: From the United States, Italy and Spain came samples of acute and convalescent COVID-19. The analysed material was cDNA or gDNA that came from T cells, B-cell-depleted T cells, or PBMCs.

V lost 5 bases and J 10 bases, leaving 12 bases between the germline ends. This CDR3 comprises 13 residues. The germline V gene has CDR1 SGHDN and CDR2 FVKESK. In the source study's methods: Reference gene primers were amplified, and this amplification served to estimate nucleated cell counts. TCRdb's table, derived via immunoSEQ multiplex PCR, lists solely in-frame clones and lacks some. D and trimming were read from the DNA, whereas the V and J calls and clone size are those reported in that table. The sample has some 80,000 clones; around 86% are singletons. The receptor comes from a man older than 75 with active or convalescent COVID-19. The sequenced material came from peripheral blood. The J gene is TRBJ1-6, the V gene TRBV14; maybe TRBD1 (5 bases). This CDR3 is CASSYRFTSPLHF. DNA for the CDR3: TGTGCCAGCAGCTACAGGTTTACATCACCCCTCCACTTT.